The entry below gives a single T cell receptor (beta chain) sequence along with its context. These data come from a study of response to subunit inactivated influenza vaccine. CDR3 size: 15 residues. V lost 8 bases and J lost 4, with 19 bases in between. Germline loops: CDR1 ENHRY, CDR2 SYGVKD. TCRdb analysed the RT-PCR reads with MiXCR anew, one entry per CDR3 protein. The sample has roughly 700,000 distinct CDR3 sequences, about 14% seen once. Here the sequenced sample was PBMCs from blood, taken roughly 2 weeks before vaccination. The TCR originated in a man aged 50-60 years who received an inactivated influenza vaccine. The gene calls are TRBV10-3 and TRBJ2-3, with a weak D call TRBD2 (6 bases). The CDR3 DNA follows: TGTGCCATCGGAGGGGTCGAAGGCCCCCCAGATACGCAGTATTTT. It codes for CAIGGVEGPPDTQYF.